Described below is a single T cell receptor beta chain sequence and its context. No antigen is known for it. No much larger clone exists at a distance of one base, and base qualities are not known. The CDR3 numbers 15 residues from cysteine through phenylalanine. Kept here is only the CDR3 DNA, which spans 45 bases and is read in frame from base 1. Compared with germline, V lacks 8 bases and J lacks 2 bases; bases without a gene match: 5. The germline V gene encodes CDR1 SNHLY and CDR2 FYNNEI. The data were taken from a study of early T cells in non-severe SARS-CoV-2 infection (TCRdb year 2021). Turning to the overall study: Because TCR sequencing was done on bulk RNA from unsorted whole blood, the alpha and beta chains could not be paired. Summary of the overall study and its limitations: VDJdb matching was skewed toward anti-spike CD8 responses and likely underestimated virus-specific expansions by missing private and CD4 specificities.

Libraries came from 5' RACE. The sequencer was a NextSeq 500. To correct for sequencing error and PCR bias, the TCR library protocol tagged individual cDNA molecules with unique molecular identifiers. Sequencing covered both TCR alpha and beta chains, and within each sample the abundances of alpha and beta sequences were tightly co-correlated. The study's own analysis went as follows. Decombinator V4 was used to annotate the V gene, J gene and CDR3 of the TCR sequences. Expanded TCRs were defined as changing significantly between any two time points under a Poisson model with p below 0.0001. TCR abundances were normalised to the total number of TCRs sequenced in each sample and reported as counts per million. MAIT TCRs were defined by TRAV1-2 paired with TRAJ12, TRAJ20 or TRAJ33, and iNKT TCRs by TRAV10 paired with TRAJ18. VDJdb, accessed 1 November 2021, was searched for CMV, EBV and SARS-CoV-2 annotated TCRs, with TCRs annotated for multiple antigens excluded. TCRdb cleaned the public reads at Q25 with fastp, built clones with MiXCR and kept in-frame beta chains. Under each unique CDR3 protein, matching rows form one entry showing the most common genes and DNA. What appears here as the V and J calls and clone size reflects TCRdb's work, not the paper's. In this sample the table shows approximately 110,000 distinct CDR3 sequences, 14% to 15% of which occur a single time. Roughly 22% of the sample rests with the top ten.

The study was a case-control design nested within a healthcare worker cohort in London, UK, with weekly nasopharyngeal swab PCR tests and blood sampling. Healthcare workers were recruited during the week of the UK lockdown, between 23 and 31 March 2020, and followed weekly for up to roughly 16 weeks. The sequence joins TRBV2 to TRBJ2-5, and 13 bases in between align with TRBD2. The sequenced material came from whole blood. This TCR came from an adult who was a healthcare worker with PCR-confirmed SARS-CoV-2 infection or an uninfected control (not recorded which). The nucleotide sequence reads as follows: TGTGCCAGCGGGGGACTAGCGGGAAATCAAGAGACCCAGTACTTC. Translation gives CASGGLAGNQETQYF.